The source of this T cell receptor (beta chain) is a study of preoperative IRX-2 immunotherapy in early breast cancer. This CDR3 has 18 amino acids. The V end lost 3 bases, the J end lost 0 bases, and 19 bases lay between the germline ends. Germline assignment: CDR1 SGDLS and CDR2 YYNGEE. This table comes from immunoSEQ multiplex PCR, and its TCRdb copy is limited to in-frame clones, with some not included. In the table there are around 60,000 clones, approximately 94% of which are singletons. The treatment is: preoperative locoregional IRX-2 cytokine immunotherapy. The gene calls are TRBV9 and TRBJ2-1, with D possibly matching TRBD1 (6 bases). The sample was taken from a patient treated with IRX-2 immunotherapy. The receptor comes from a human donor with breast cancer. The CDR3 nucleotides read TGTGCCAGCAGCGGGAGGCAGGGGTCTGGTCGCTCCTACAATGAGCAGTTCTTC. Its translation is CASSGRQGSGRSYNEQFF.